This T cell receptor beta chain was sequenced during a study of T-cell memory formation after mild COVID-19. V shed 0 bases and J shed 1 base, with 7 bases lying between them. Germline V gene lookup returns CDR1 DFQATT and CDR2 SNEGSKA (reference sequence). The CDR3 is 14 amino acids. This clonotype came up a few times. Its antigen is unknown. Whole-study findings and limits: Contracting clones localized mainly to CM and EM when CD4+ and mainly to EMRA when CD8+.

5'RACE, which relied on constant-segment primers, yielded TCR alpha and TCR beta cDNA libraries carrying sample barcodes and UMIs. TCRdb fed the 5' RACE reads into MiXCR, producing one record per CDR3 protein. The profile shows around 530,000 distinct CDR3 sequences, roughly a fifth of them singletons. The clonotype was recovered from an adult woman who had mild COVID-19 (a few samples of this study predate the infection). Cell type and time point are not known. The chain employs TRBV20-1 and TRBJ1-5; no clear D. The source material was PBMCs or a T cell subset sorted from them (not recorded which). The CDR3 spells CSARDMSSNQPQHF. The CDR3, as DNA: TGCAGTGCTAGAGATATGAGCAGCAATCAGCCCCAGCATTTT.